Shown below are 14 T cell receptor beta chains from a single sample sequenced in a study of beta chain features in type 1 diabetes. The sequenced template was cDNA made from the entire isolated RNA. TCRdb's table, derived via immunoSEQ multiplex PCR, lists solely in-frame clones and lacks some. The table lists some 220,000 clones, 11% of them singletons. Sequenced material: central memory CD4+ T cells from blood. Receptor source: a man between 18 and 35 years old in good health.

DNA for the CDR3: TGTGCCAGCAGTGAAGTATTTGAGACCCAGTACTTC. Its protein is CASSEVFETQYF. The chain recombines TRBV2 with TRBJ2-5, with no clear D. Germline-derived CDR1 and CDR2 are SNHLY and FYNNEI. The CDR3 covers 12 residues. V lost 1 base to trimming and J lost 5 bases, with 5 bases between them. The whole variable domain, filled in from reference TRBV2 and TRBJ2-5, reads EPEVTQTPSHQVTQMGQEVILRCVPISNHLYFYWYRQILGQKVEFLVSFYNNEISEKSEIFDDQFSVERPDGSNFTLKIRSTKLEDSAMYFCASSEVFETQYFGPGTRLLVL.

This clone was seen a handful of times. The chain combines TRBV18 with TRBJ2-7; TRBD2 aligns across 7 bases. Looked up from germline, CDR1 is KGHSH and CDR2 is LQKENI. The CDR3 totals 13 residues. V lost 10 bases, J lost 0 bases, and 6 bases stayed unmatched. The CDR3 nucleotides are TGTGCCACCTCGGGGGGTCTCTCCTACGAGCAGTACTTC. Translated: CATSGGLSYEQYF.

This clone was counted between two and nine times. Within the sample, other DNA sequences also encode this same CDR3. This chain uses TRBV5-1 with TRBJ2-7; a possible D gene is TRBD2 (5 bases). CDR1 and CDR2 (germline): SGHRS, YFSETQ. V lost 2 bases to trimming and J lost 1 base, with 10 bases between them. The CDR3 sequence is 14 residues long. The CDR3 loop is CASSFRTGSYEQYF. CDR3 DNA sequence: TGCGCCAGCAGCTTCAGGACTGGATCCTACGAGCAGTACTTC.

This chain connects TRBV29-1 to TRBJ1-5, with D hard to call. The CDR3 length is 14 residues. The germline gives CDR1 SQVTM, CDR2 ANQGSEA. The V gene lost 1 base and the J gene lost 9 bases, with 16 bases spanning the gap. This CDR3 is CSVEVGTEGGPQHF. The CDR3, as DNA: TGCAGCGTTGAAGTCGGAACAGAAGGAGGGCCCCAGCATTTT.

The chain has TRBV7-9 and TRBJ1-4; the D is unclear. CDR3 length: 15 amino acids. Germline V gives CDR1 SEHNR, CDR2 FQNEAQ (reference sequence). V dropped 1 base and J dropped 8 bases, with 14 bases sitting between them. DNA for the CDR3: TGTGCCAGCAGCTTAGTGGTTTCTTTGGGAGAAAAACTGTTTTTT. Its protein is CASSLVVSLGEKLFF. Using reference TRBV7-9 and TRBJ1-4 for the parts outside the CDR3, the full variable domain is DTGVSQNPRHKITKRGQNVTFRCDPISEHNRLYWYRQTLGQGPEFLTYFQNEAQLEKSRLLSDRFSAERPKGSFSTLEIQRTEQGDSAMYLCASSLVVSLGEKLFFGSGTQLSVL.

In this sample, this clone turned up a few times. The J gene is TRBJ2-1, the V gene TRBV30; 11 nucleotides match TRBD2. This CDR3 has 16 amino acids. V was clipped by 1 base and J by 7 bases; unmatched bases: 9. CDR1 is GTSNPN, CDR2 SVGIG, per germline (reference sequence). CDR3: CAWSEFTSGGGNEQFF. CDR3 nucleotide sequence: TGTGCCTGGAGTGAGTTCACTAGCGGGGGAGGGAATGAGCAGTTCTTC.

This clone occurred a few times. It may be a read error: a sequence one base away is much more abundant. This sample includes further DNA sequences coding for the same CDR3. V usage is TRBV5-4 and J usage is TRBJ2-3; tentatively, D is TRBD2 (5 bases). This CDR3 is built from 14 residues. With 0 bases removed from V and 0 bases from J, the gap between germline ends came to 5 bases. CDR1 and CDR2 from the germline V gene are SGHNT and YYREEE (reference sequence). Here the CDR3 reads CASSLAGSTDTQYF. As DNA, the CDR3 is TGTGCCAGCAGCTTGGCGGGAAGCACAGATACGCAGTATTTT.

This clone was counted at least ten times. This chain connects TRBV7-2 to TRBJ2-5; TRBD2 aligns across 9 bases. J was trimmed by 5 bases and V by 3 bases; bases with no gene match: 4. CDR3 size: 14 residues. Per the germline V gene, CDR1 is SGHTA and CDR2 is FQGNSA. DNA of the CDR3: TGTGCCAGCAGCTTCGCTAGCGGGATGGAGACCCAGTACTTC. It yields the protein CASSFASGMETQYF.

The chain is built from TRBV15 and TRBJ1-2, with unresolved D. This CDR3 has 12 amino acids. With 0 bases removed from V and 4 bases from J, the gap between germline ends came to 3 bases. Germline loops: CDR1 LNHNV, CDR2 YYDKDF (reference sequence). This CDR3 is CATSRDSYGYTF. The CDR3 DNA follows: TGTGCCACCAGCAGAGACAGCTATGGCTACACCTTC.

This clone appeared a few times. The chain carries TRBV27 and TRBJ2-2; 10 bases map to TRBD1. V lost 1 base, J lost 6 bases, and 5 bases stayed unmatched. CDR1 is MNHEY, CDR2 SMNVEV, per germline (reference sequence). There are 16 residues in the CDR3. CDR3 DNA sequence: TGTGCCAGCAGTTTATTGGGACAGGGGTTCCCCGGGGAGCTGTTTTTT. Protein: CASSLLGQGFPGELFF.

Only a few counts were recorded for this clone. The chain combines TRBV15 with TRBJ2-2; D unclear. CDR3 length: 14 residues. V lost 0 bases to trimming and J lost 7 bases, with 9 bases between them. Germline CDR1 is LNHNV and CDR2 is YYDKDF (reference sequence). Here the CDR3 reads CATSRDGSSGELFF. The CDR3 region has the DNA TGTGCCACCAGCAGAGATGGAAGCAGCGGGGAGCTGTTTTTT.

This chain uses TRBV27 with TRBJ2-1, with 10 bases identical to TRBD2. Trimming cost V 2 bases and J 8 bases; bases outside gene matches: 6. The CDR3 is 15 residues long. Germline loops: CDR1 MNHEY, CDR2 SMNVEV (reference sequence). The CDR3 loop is CASSLRLAGVYEQFF. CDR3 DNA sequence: TGTGCCAGCAGTTTAAGGCTAGCGGGAGTATATGAGCAGTTCTTC.

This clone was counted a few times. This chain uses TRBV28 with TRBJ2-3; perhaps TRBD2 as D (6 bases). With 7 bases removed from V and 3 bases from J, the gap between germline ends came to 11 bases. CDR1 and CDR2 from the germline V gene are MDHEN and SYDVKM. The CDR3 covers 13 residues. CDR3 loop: CASNLLATDTQYF. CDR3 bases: TGTGCCAGCAACCTGCTAGCGACAGATACGCAGTATTTT.

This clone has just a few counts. The CDR3 coding sequence is TGTGCCATCACCCCTGAGTGGCCCGGGGAGCTGTTTTTT. Translating gives CAITPEWPGELFF. This rearrangement joins TRBV10-3 to TRBJ2-2; D remains ambiguous. CDR3 length equals 13 residues. V was clipped by 7 bases and J by 6 bases, with 12 bases between them. Germline assignment: CDR1 ENHRY and CDR2 SYGVKD.